What follows are 21 T cell receptor beta chains derived from one specimen sequenced in a study of blood T cells in healthy people across ages. Primers used in a second PCR of roughly 7 to 12 cycles were a sample-barcoded 5' primer and a J-beta primer mix. TCRdb ran MiXCR on the 5' RACE reads and lists one entry per CDR3 protein. Of 600,000 or so distinct CDR3 sequences in the sample, approximately 30% were seen once. Input material: blood. These receptors all come from a woman of 80 years or more in good health.

The chain couples TRBV20-1 to TRBJ2-5, with 12 bases fitting TRBD2. The length of the CDR3 is 15 residues. From germline, CDR1 is DFQATT and CDR2 SNEGSKA (reference sequence). Trimming removed 3 bases from V and 4 bases from J; junction bases left unmatched: 6. The CDR3 protein is CSARVLAGGRETQYF. The CDR3 DNA reads as TGCAGTGCTAGGGTACTAGCGGGGGGTAGAGAGACCCAGTACTTC.

The chain joins TRBV10-3 to TRBJ1-1, with D possibly TRBD1 on 5 matching bases. Germline loops: CDR1 ENHRY, CDR2 SYGVKD. This CDR3 comprises 14 residues. V shed 6 bases and J shed 11 bases, with 22 bases lying between them. The CDR3 protein is CAIRDPNHRSWAFF. CDR3 DNA: TGTGCCATCAGGGACCCTAATCACAGGTCGTGGGCTTTCTTT.

The chain joins TRBV7-9 to TRBJ2-7; perhaps D is TRBD1 or TRBD2 (5 bases each). Germline assignment: CDR1 SEHNR and CDR2 FQNEAQ (reference sequence). The CDR3 has 15 residues. V lost 3 bases to trimming and J lost 7 bases, with 19 bases between them. The CDR3 protein is CASSFGYEGRGEQYF. DNA of the CDR3: TGTGCCAGCAGCTTCGGATACGAGGGGCGAGGAGAGCAGTACTTC.

This chain joins TRBV5-5 and TRBJ2-1, with TRBD1 matching over 8 bases. The trim removed 4 bases at V and 9 bases at J, leaving 15 bases unmatched. The CDR3 has 16 amino acids. Germline CDR1 and CDR2: SGHKS and YYEKEE (reference sequence). The CDR3: CASSPPGGTGCVEQFF. DNA of the CDR3: TGTGCCAGCAGCCCCCCCGGCGGGACAGGCTGCGTTGAGCAGTTCTTC.

Many counts were recorded for this clonotype. This chain joins TRBV10-3 and TRBJ2-1; D ambiguous. The CDR3 runs 15 residues. Trimming took off 3 bases at V and 2 bases at J, with 11 bases between the two ends. The V gene's germline CDR1 is ENHRY and CDR2 SYGVKD. The CDR3 DNA sequence: TGTGCCATCAGTGACGCGCGGCGAACCTACAATGAGCAGTTCTTC. It codes for CAISDARRTYNEQFF.

This clonotype was seen repeatedly, ten times or more. The chain uses TRBV5-5 and TRBJ2-3, with TRBD1 matching 7 bases. The V gene's germline CDR1 is SGHKS and CDR2 YYEKEE (reference sequence). CDR3 length equals 15 residues. With 0 bases clipped from V and 4 bases from J, the junction kept 5 bases outside the gene matches. Here the CDR3 DNA reads TGTGCCAGCAGCTTGGAAGGGGGCAGGGCAGATACGCAGTATTTT. Its protein product is CASSLEGGRADTQYF.

This clonotype has a count of ten or more. One junction end disagrees with the germline gene, perhaps due to a read error. The genes are TRBV7-7 and TRBJ2-1; D gene ambiguous. CDR1 is SSHAT, CDR2 FNYEAQ, per germline (reference sequence). The CDR3 length is 14 residues. CDR3 loop: CASSLGIGSNEQFF. CDR3 DNA: TGTGCTAGCAGCTTAGGAATTGGATCCAATGAGCAGTTCTTC.

This clonotype was seen only a few times. The V call is TRBV19, the J call TRBJ1-2; D possibly corresponds to TRBD1 (5 bases). Germline-derived CDR1 and CDR2 are LNHDA and SQIVND (reference sequence). The CDR3 extends over 13 amino acids. Trimming shortened V by 7 bases and J by 3 bases, and 12 bases separated the two germline ends. The CDR3 sequence is CASMGPFDYGYTF. CDR3 bases: TGTGCCAGTATGGGGCCCTTTGACTATGGCTACACCTTC. Full variable domain (outside the CDR3, taken from reference TRBV19 and TRBJ1-2): DGGITQSPKYLFRKEGQNVTLSCEQNLNHDAMYWYRQDPGQGLRLIYYSQIVNDFQKGDIAEGYSVSREKKESFPLTVTSAQKNPTAFYLCASMGPFDYGYTFGSGTRLTVV.

This clonotype was detected many times. The V gene is TRBV10-3, the J gene TRBJ2-1; a weak D match, TRBD1 (5 bases). This CDR3 spans 13 amino acids. Germline loops: CDR1 ENHRY, CDR2 SYGVKD. V lost 0 bases and J lost 8, with 8 bases in between. In nucleotides, the CDR3 is TGTGCCATCAGTGAGTCTGTGACAGATGAGCAGTTCTTC. Translated, it gives CAISESVTDEQFF.

In the case of this clonotype: The junction departs from germline at one end; a sequencing error may be responsible. The rearrangement links TRBV12-3 or TRBV12-4 to TRBJ2-3; tentative D call: TRBD2 (6 bases). The CDR3 spans 15 residues. CDR3: CASTIIMGTSDAQYF. The DNA of the CDR3 is TGTGCCAGCACCATCATAATGGGGACTTCAGATGCGCAGTATTTT.

In its sample, this clonotype was seen once. This chain connects TRBV5-1 to TRBJ2-3, with a possible D match to TRBD2 (5 bases). Between the trimmed V and J ends, which lost 1 base and 3 bases, there was a span of 12 bases. Germline loops: CDR1 SGHRS, CDR2 YFSETQ. The CDR3 runs 15 residues. The CDR3 sequence: CASSLTGWATDTQYF. Here the CDR3 DNA reads TGCGCCAGCAGCTTGACGGGGTGGGCAACAGATACGCAGTATTTT. Using reference TRBV5-1 and TRBJ2-3 for the parts outside the CDR3, the full variable domain is KAGVTQTPRYLIKTRGQQVTLSCSPISGHRSVSWYQQTPGQGLQFLFEYFSETQRNKGNFPGRFSGRQFSNSRSEMNVSTLELGDSALYLCASSLTGWATDTQYFGPGTRLTVL.

This clonotype has at least ten counts. V usage is TRBV7-3 and J usage is TRBJ2-1, with TRBD1 matching over 9 bases. Trimming removed 5 bases from V and 0 bases from J; junction bases left unmatched: 8. Looked up from germline, CDR1 is SGHTA and CDR2 is FQGTGA. The CDR3 is 17 residues long. CDR3 region: CASSAGQGFGSYNEQFF. CDR3 in DNA: TGTGCCAGCAGCGCGGGACAGGGTTTCGGCTCCTACAATGAGCAGTTCTTC. The variable domain in full, with the rest retrieved from reference TRBV7-3 and TRBJ2-1, is GAGVSQTPSNKVTEKGKYVELRCDPISGHTALYWYRQSLGQGPEFLIYFQGTGAADDSGLPNDRFFAVRPEGSVSTLKIQRTERGDSAVYLCASSAGQGFGSYNEQFFGPGTRLTVL.

This clonotype was observed a handful of times. This may be a read error, as it is one base from a much larger clone. The DNA for the CDR3 is TGTGCCAGCAGCTTCTCAGGTCGCTACAATGAGCAGTACTTC. Protein sequence: CASSFSGRYNEQYF. The chain links TRBV7-9 to TRBJ2-7; D uncertain. The germline V and J ends were trimmed by 3 bases and 7 bases, with 16 bases remaining between them. The CDR3 sequence is 14 residues long. Germline CDR1 is SEHNR and CDR2 is FQNEAQ (reference sequence).

This clonotype was seen repeatedly, ten times or more. The chain is built from TRBV20-1 and TRBJ2-3, with 12 bases aligning to TRBD1. The CDR3 sequence is 15 residues long. CDR1 and CDR2 (germline): DFQATT, SNEGSKA (reference sequence). With 6 bases clipped from V and 4 bases from J, the junction kept 8 bases outside the gene matches. This CDR3 reads CSANPGQGAPDTQYF. In DNA, the CDR3 is TGCAGTGCGAACCCGGGACAGGGGGCCCCAGATACGCAGTATTTT.

The chain has TRBV4-1 and TRBJ2-2, with 11 nucleotides matching TRBD2. CDR1 is MGHRA, CDR2 YSYEKL, per germline. This CDR3 is built from 16 residues. V shed 1 base, J shed 5 bases, and the junction held 3 bases outside the gene matches. The DNA for the CDR3 is TGCGCCAGCAGCCAAGGACTAGCGGGATTTACCGGGGAGCTGTTTTTT. It codes for CASSQGLAGFTGELFF.

This clonotype was observed at least ten times. This chain links TRBV6-2 or TRBV6-3 with TRBJ2-5; D ambiguous. V gave up 6 bases and J gave up 7 bases, with 12 bases separating them. The germline V gene encodes CDR1 MNHEY and CDR2 SVGEGT. The CDR3 has 12 residues. DNA for the CDR3: TGTGCCAGCAGCAACTTGGTGGGGACCCAGTACTTC. It specifies CASSNLVGTQYF.

This clonotype was found many times. The chain has TRBV3-1 and TRBJ2-3; no reliable D call. V was trimmed by 0 bases and J by 4 bases, leaving 14 bases between them. This CDR3 is built from 16 residues. In germline, CDR1 is LGHDT, CDR2 YNNKEL (reference sequence). The CDR3 spells CASSQDFGNVPDTQYF. The CDR3, as DNA: TGTGCCAGCAGCCAAGATTTTGGGAACGTCCCAGATACGCAGTATTTT.

This chain connects TRBV6-6 to TRBJ1-5; D is unclear. The germline gives CDR1 MNHNY, CDR2 SVGAGI (reference sequence). The CDR3 covers 11 residues. The V end was cut by 6 bases, the J end by 6 bases, with 6 bases between. The CDR3 is CASRGGQPQHF. CDR3 coding DNA: TGTGCCAGCAGGGGTGGTCAGCCCCAGCATTTT.

A remark on this clonotype: A read error may account for a junction end that differs from germline. The rearrangement joins TRBV6-1 to TRBJ2-7; 7 nucleotides line up with TRBD2. The CDR3 is made up of 15 amino acids. The germline V gene has CDR1 MNHNS and CDR2 SASEGT. CDR3 amino acids: CASSGGAGYSYERYF. CDR3 DNA: TGTGCCAGCAGTGGAGGAGCGGGGTACTCCTACGAGCGGTACTTC.

This chain joins TRBV4-2 and TRBJ1-1, with unresolved D. The CDR3 length is 13 residues. V was shortened by 0 bases and J by 11 bases, with 13 bases between the two germline ends. Germline assignment: CDR1 LGHNA and CDR2 YNFKEQ. The CDR3 nucleotides read TGTGCCAGCAGCCAAGAGCGGTCCCTTGGGGCTTTCTTT. It specifies CASSQERSLGAFF.

This clonotype was counted only a few times. It may be a read error: a sequence one base away is much more abundant. This sequence joins TRBV6-5 and TRBJ2-7, with D uncertain. CDR1 is MNHEY, CDR2 SVGAGI, per germline. This CDR3 has 14 residues. CDR3 in DNA: TGTGCCGGCAGACCTAGGGCAGGTCGATACGAGCAGTACTTC. As protein: CAGRPRAGRYEQYF.